Listed below are T cell receptor beta chains from one sample, sequenced in a study of HIV-infected patients and healthy controls. TCRdb itself ran the 5' RACE reads through MiXCR, one entry per CDR3 protein. The table shows around 18,000 distinct CDR3 sequences, with roughly 15% occurring only once. Sequencing was carried out using CD8+ T cells from blood. The receptors were gathered from a human donor in good health. Both conserved end residues are trimmed from each CDR3. Clone size is stated in some rows and not others, as once, few, many or a class when expanded.

>few|TRBV27
ASSLSGQITGELF
>many|TRBV4-2
ASSQQIESSYEQY
>many|TRBV7-9
ASTPVQKYSNQPQH
>medium-sized|TRBV3-1
ASSQAGQGAHEQY
>.|TRBV7-9
ASSPTSGILF
>many|TRBV29-1
SVVGPGQNSGNTIY
>once|TRBV7-9
ASSSETSSTDTQY
>few|TRBV18
ASSLTARGHEQY
>few|TRBV13
ASSPESGGALY
>many|TRBV20-1
SARDQGPDSTSSYEQY
>few|TRBV29-1
SHDGDLNTEAF
>many|TRBV12-3/TRBV12-4
ASRGQDNQPQH
>many|TRBV4-3
ASSQAALGETEQF
>many|TRBV7-9
ASSPARLAGVLGTQY
>few|TRBV5-1
ASTLGYEQY
>many|TRBV30
AWSVQVWDRHNQPQH
>many|TRBV19
ASSVSGGTPTTQY
>many|TRBV3-1
ASSLSVGETQY
>many|TRBV20-1
SGTGGDTGELF
>.|TRBV12-3/TRBV12-4
ASSSGTGLAHDTQY
>many|TRBV7-9
ASTFGPGGYT
>many|TRBV5-5
ASSPGPGDEQY
>.|TRBV28
ATTARGLGPLH
>few|TRBV5-1
ASSFTGTSGSRVYEQY
>.|TRBV5-6
ASSSDYNEQF
>many|TRBV19
ASSILGSGGSDEQF
>many|TRBV4-2
ASSQEKLMVATNEKLF
>many|TRBV14
ASSQVMGYEQY
>few|TRBV5-6
ASSLATVSYEQY
>.|TRBV30
AWSTTGPDYGYT
>many|TRBV4-3
ASSQSRGNNQPQH
>many|TRBV7-9
ASSSGEGADTQY
>many|TRBV5-1
ASSQGNEQF